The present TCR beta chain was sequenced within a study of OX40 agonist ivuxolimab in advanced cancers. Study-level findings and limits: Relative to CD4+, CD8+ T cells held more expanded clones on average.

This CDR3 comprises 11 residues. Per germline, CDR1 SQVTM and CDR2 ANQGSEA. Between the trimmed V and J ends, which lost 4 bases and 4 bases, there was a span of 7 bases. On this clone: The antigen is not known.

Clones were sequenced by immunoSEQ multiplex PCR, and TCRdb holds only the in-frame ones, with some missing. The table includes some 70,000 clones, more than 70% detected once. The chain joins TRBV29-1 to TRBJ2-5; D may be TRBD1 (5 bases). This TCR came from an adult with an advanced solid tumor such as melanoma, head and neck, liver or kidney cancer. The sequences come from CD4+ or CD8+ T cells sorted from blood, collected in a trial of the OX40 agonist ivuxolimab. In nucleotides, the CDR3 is TGCAGCGTTGCAGGGTCAGAGACCCAGTACTTC. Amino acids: CSVAGSETQYF.